These 7 T cell receptor beta chains originate from one sample sequenced in a study of the immune and genomic landscape of osteosarcoma. The data were produced by immunoSEQ multiplex PCR, yet TCRdb's version contains in-frame clones alone and is incomplete. The table lists roughly 5,000 clones, roughly 77% of them singletons. Primary, local recurrence and metastasis osteosarcoma tumors were taken after treatment from poor-prognosis patients. The sequenced material came from osteosarcoma tumor tissue from the femur. The receptors were sampled from a human donor with osteosarcoma.

V usage is TRBV28 and J usage is TRBJ2-5; 8 positions agree with TRBD2. V gave up 5 bases and J gave up 4 bases; unmatched junction bases: 9. CDR1 and CDR2 (germline): MDHEN, SYDVKM. The CDR3 consists of 15 residues. This chain's CDR3 is CASSELAEGRETQYF. CDR3 DNA: TGTGCCAGCAGTGAACTAGCGGAGGGACGAGAGACCCAGTACTTC.

The chain uses TRBV7-3 and TRBJ2-1; 7 nucleotides align to TRBD1. This CDR3 spans 14 amino acids. CDR1 SGHTA and CDR2 FQGTGA come from the germline V gene. With 5 bases clipped from V and 4 bases from J, the junction kept 5 bases outside the gene matches. The CDR3 loop reads CASSKMTGYNEQFF. The CDR3 nucleotides are TGTGCCAGCAGCAAAATGACAGGGTACAATGAGCAGTTCTTC.

This clone has just one count. V is TRBV7-3 and J is TRBJ1-1; TRBD1 matches 8 bases. Germline assignment: CDR1 SGHTA and CDR2 FQGTGA. The length of the CDR3 is 16 residues. The V and J ends lost 5 bases and 0 bases, in that order; junction bases with no gene match: 8. CDR3 coding DNA: TGTGCCAGCAGCCCAGGGGGCGGGAGGGTGAACACTGAAGCTTTCTTT. Encoded protein: CASSPGGGRVNTEAFF. Full variable domain (rest looked up from reference TRBV7-3 and TRBJ1-1): GAGVSQTPSNKVTEKGKYVELRCDPISGHTALYWYRQSLGQGPEFLIYFQGTGAADDSGLPNDRFFAVRPEGSVSTLKIQRTERGDSAVYLCASSPGGGRVNTEAFFGQGTRLTVV.

The J gene is TRBJ1-6, the V gene TRBV28, with D hard to call. The CDR3 loop spans 12 amino acids. V was trimmed by 10 bases and J by 7 bases, leaving 11 bases between them. The germline gives CDR1 MDHEN, CDR2 SYDVKM. The CDR3 protein is CATDGRNSPLHF. CDR3 nucleotide sequence: TGTGCCACGGACGGGCGGAATTCACCCCTCCACTTT.

The chain carries TRBV7-9 and TRBJ2-1; D gene ambiguous. The germline V gene has CDR1 SEHNR and CDR2 FQNEAQ (reference sequence). Between the trimmed V and J ends, which lost 1 base and 9 bases, there was a span of 7 bases. This CDR3 region has 12 residues. CDR3: CASSLVGGEQFF. In DNA, the CDR3 is TGTGCCAGCAGCTTAGTGGGTGGTGAGCAGTTCTTC.

V gene TRBV2 combines with J gene TRBJ2-1, with D perhaps being TRBD1 or TRBD2 (5 bases each). The CDR3 length is 14 residues. The germline gives CDR1 SNHLY, CDR2 FYNNEI. V lost 6 bases and J 10 bases, leaving 19 bases between the germline ends. Here the CDR3 DNA reads TGTGCCAGCAGGATTAAACTAGGGACGGGGGAGCAGTTCTTC. It translates to CASRIKLGTGEQFF. Drawing the rest from reference TRBV2 and TRBJ2-1, the complete variable domain is EPEVTQTPSHQVTQMGQEVILRCVPISNHLYFYWYRQILGQKVEFLVSFYNNEISEKSEIFDDQFSVERPDGSNFTLKIRSTKLEDSAMYFCASRIKLGTGEQFFGPGTRLTVL.

The chain uses TRBV5-8 and TRBJ2-7; a weak D match, TRBD2 (5 bases). The germline V and J ends were trimmed by 1 base and 4 bases, with 15 bases remaining between them. The CDR3 sequence is 15 residues long. The germline V gene encodes CDR1 SGHTS and CDR2 YDEGEE. The CDR3 protein is CASSLFIGGGYEQYF. In nucleotides, the CDR3 is TGTGCCAGCAGCTTGTTCATAGGCGGCGGGTACGAGCAGTACTTC.